This TCR beta chain was captured in a study of OX40 agonist ivuxolimab in advanced cancers. Across the study: The patients' treatment was ivuxolimab, an agonistic anti-OX40 (CD134) antibody. The dose-escalation cohort was just under 85% male, with a mean age of around 54 years, ranging about 20 to 79. Notes on the study in general: Among the lowest levels of clonal expansion were found in partial responders at 0.1-3.0 mg/kg. Clonal expansion by week 6 occurred in CD4+ and CD8+ blood T cells (at 0.1 to 3.0 mg/kg).

The CDR3 consists of 13 residues. Per the germline V gene, CDR1 is SEHNR and CDR2 is FQNEAQ (reference sequence). V was pared by 6 bases and J by 10 bases, with 16 bases between. Some clones are missing from TCRdb's copy, which holds only in-frame ones; the method was immunoSEQ multiplex PCR. The sample has 72,000 or so clones, over 70% seen once; the top ten hold 5%. Regarding this clone: The antigen is undetermined.

The TCR was taken from an adult with an advanced solid tumor such as melanoma, head and neck, liver or kidney cancer. Sequenced material: CD4+ or CD8+ T cells sorted from blood, taken in a trial of the OX40 agonist ivuxolimab. The chain combines TRBV7-9 with TRBJ2-1; the D gene is possibly TRBD1 (6 bases). CDR3 in amino acids: CASRKDRSGEQFF. Written as DNA, the CDR3 is TGTGCCAGCAGGAAAGACAGGTCGGGGGAGCAGTTCTTC.